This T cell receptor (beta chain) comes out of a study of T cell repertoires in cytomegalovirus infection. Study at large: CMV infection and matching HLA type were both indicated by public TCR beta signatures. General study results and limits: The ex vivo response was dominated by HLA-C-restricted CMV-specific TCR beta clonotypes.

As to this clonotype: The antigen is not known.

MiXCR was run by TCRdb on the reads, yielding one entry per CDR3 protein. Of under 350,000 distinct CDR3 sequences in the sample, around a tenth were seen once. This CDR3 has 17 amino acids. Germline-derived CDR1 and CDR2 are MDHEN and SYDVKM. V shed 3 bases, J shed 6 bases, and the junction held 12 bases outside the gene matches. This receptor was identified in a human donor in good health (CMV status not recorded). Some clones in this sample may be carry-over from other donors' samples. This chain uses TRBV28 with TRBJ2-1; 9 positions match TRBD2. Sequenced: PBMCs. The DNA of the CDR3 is TGTGCCAGCAGTTTTTCCCTTCGACTAGCGGAGTTCAATGAGCAGTTCTTC. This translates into CASSFSLRLAEFNEQFF.